This TCR beta chain derives from a study of naive and memory T cell subsets. Study-wide results and caveats: The RNA method is potentially sensitive to activation and differentiation changes.

This clonotype has only a few counts. Its cognate antigen is unknown. A UMI-containing oligonucleotide was joined by 3' ligation to the TCR cDNA template. Adult healthy volunteers gave 2.5 ml peripheral blood for whole-blood RNA. Cells were not sorted; total RNA input targeted about 1 to 1000 ng. Germline CDR1 and CDR2: SGHAT and FQNNGV. V was clipped by 5 bases and J by 5 bases, with 15 bases between them. The CDR3 is 14 amino acids. Amplification of ligated cDNA took four PCR rounds with SP2 and nested alpha and beta constant primers. Reverse transcription of blood and skin TCR RNA was primed at alpha and beta constant regions. TCRdb re-called the 5' RACE reads with MiXCR, one entry per CDR3 protein. The repertoire holds about 62,000 distinct CDR3 sequences, approximately 8.5% seen once, with 15% to 20% in the top ten.

This TCR came from a female donor in good health. The chain carries TRBV11-2 and TRBJ2-5, with a possible D match to TRBD1 (6 bases). CDR3 sequence: CASSRDQGRETQYF. The CDR3 DNA follows: TGTGCCAGCAGCCGAGACCAGGGGCGGGAGACCCAGTACTTC. Full variable domain (remainder filled in from reference TRBV11-2 and TRBJ2-5): EAGVAQSPRYKIIEKRQSVAFWCNPISGHATLYWYQQILGQGPKLLIQFQNNGVVDDSQLPKDRFSAERLKGVDSTLKIQPAKLEDSAVYLCASSRDQGRETQYFGPGTRLLVL.